The 24 T cell receptor beta chains in this list originate from one sample, sequenced in a study of identical twins. Each CDR3 protein is one row after TCRdb ran MiXCR on the 5' RACE reads. The data hold about 890,000 distinct CDR3 sequences, with approximately 13% observed a single time. These data were likewise used in another study, on yellow fever vaccine responses in identical twins.

The specimen sequenced was PBMCs. The receptors come from a woman aged 18-29 years in good health.

In this sample, this clonotype turned up a few times. V is TRBV12-3 or TRBV12-4 and J is TRBJ2-5, with TRBD2 as a possible D gene (5 bases). V was trimmed by 7 bases and J by 5 bases, leaving 17 bases between them. This CDR3 contains 14 residues. The CDR3 reads CASTESGSWETQYF. DNA for the CDR3: TGTGCCAGCACCGAATCGGGGTCATGGGAGACCCAGTACTTC.

The sample holds a few counts of this clonotype. The rearrangement links TRBV9 to TRBJ1-5, with TRBD1 as a possible D gene (6 bases). Germline V gene lookup returns CDR1 SGDLS and CDR2 YYNGEE. V lost 3 bases and J lost 6, with 13 bases in between. The CDR3 spans 14 residues. The CDR3 region is CASSAGGGVQPQHF. The CDR3 nucleotides are TGTGCCAGCAGCGCCGGGGGCGGGGTTCAGCCCCAGCATTTT.

The gene calls are TRBV6-2 or TRBV6-3 and TRBJ1-1; D not resolved. The germline V gene has CDR1 MNHEY and CDR2 SVGEGT. Trimming removed 6 bases from V and 7 bases from J, with 12 bases in between. This CDR3 spans 12 amino acids. CDR3 coding DNA: TGTGCCAGCAGAGACTGGGTTGGTGAAGCTTTCTTT. Translated, it gives CASRDWVGEAFF.

This clonotype was seen a few times. V gene TRBV29-1 combines with J gene TRBJ2-7, with D tentatively TRBD1 (6 bases). The CDR3 sequence is 16 residues long. Trimming stripped 1 base from V and 3 bases from J, with 19 bases between. The germline CDR1 and CDR2 sequences are SQVTM and ANQGSEA. The DNA for the CDR3 is TGCAGCGTTGAAGTTAGAGGCAGGAAAGGGGGCTACGAGCAGTACGTC. This sequence encodes CSVEVRGRKGGYEQYV.

This chain uses TRBV12-3 or TRBV12-4 with TRBJ2-3; 10 bases match TRBD2. This CDR3 has 15 amino acids. V lost 6 bases to trimming and J lost 3 bases; unmatched junction nucleotides: 6. CDR3 DNA sequence: TGTGCCAGCAGACCCTCGGGACTAGCGACAGATACGCAGTATTTT. Translating gives CASRPSGLATDTQYF.

V gene TRBV29-1 combines with J gene TRBJ1-2; D not resolved. Germline V lookup: CDR1 SQVTM, CDR2 ANQGSEA. Deletions cut 2 bases from V and 5 bases from J, with 0 bases between. The CDR3 consists of 9 residues. CDR3 amino acids: CSVEYGYTF. DNA of the CDR3: TGCAGCGTTGAATATGGCTACACCTTC.

The chain combines TRBV28 with TRBJ1-3; 7 positions match TRBD1. V shed 7 bases, J shed 1 base, and the junction held 7 bases outside the gene matches. CDR3 length: 15 amino acids. The V gene's germline CDR1 is MDHEN and CDR2 SYDVKM. The CDR3 DNA sequence: TGTGCCAGCACCCCGACAGGGTTTTCTGGAAACACCATATATTTT. Translated: CASTPTGFSGNTIYF. The entire variable domain, with the rest obtained from reference TRBV28 and TRBJ1-3, is as follows: DVKVTQSSRYLVKRTGEKVFLECVQDMDHENMFWYRQDPGLGLRLIYFSYDVKMKEKGDIPEGYSVSREKKERFSLILESASTNQTSMYLCASTPTGFSGNTIYFGEGSWLTVV.

This clonotype was found a few times. The chain joins TRBV6-2 or TRBV6-3 to TRBJ2-5, with 7 positions matching TRBD1. Trimming at V came to 2 bases and at J to 7 bases, leaving 7 bases not matched to a gene. Germline CDR1 and CDR2: MNHEY and SVGEGT. This CDR3 is 14 amino acids long. The CDR3 spells CASSYDTGAGTQYF. The CDR3 DNA is TGTGCCAGCAGTTACGACACAGGGGCGGGGACCCAGTACTTC.

This clonotype was seen more than once but under ten times. This sequence joins TRBV12-3 or TRBV12-4 and TRBJ1-2; D gene unclear. The CDR3 sequence is 13 residues long. Trimming removed 5 bases from V and 8 bases from J, with 15 bases in between. The CDR3 loop reads CASSPMVLGGYTF. CDR3 nucleotide sequence: TGTGCCAGCAGTCCTATGGTCTTGGGGGGCTACACCTTC.

The chain carries TRBV19 and TRBJ1-4; weak D call: TRBD1 (6 bases). Trimming removed 2 bases from V and 0 bases from J, with 10 bases in between. The CDR3 has 16 amino acids. Germline V gene data show CDR1 as LNHDA and CDR2 as SQIVND (reference sequence). As DNA, the CDR3 is TGTGCCAGTAGTATAAACAGGGTTGCAACTAATGAAAAACTGTTTTTT. Protein product: CASSINRVATNEKLFF.

This clonotype has only a few counts. The CDR3 sequence is CASTVAGVTDTQYF. CDR3 bases: TGTGCCAGCACAGTAGCGGGTGTCACAGATACGCAGTATTTT. The rearrangement joins TRBV7-9 to TRBJ2-3, with TRBD2 identical over 7 bases. CDR1 is SEHNR and CDR2 is FQNEAQ in the germline V gene (reference sequence). Trimming at V came to 7 bases and at J to 2 bases, leaving 6 bases not matched to a gene. CDR3 size: 14 residues.

The chain couples TRBV20-1 to TRBJ1-6; D gene uncertain. The CDR3 is made up of 14 amino acids. CDR1 and CDR2 from the germline V gene are DFQATT and SNEGSKA (reference sequence). V lost 5 bases to trimming and J lost 10 bases, with 18 bases between them. Here the CDR3 reads CSAGEGGPTSPLHF. The DNA of the CDR3 is TGCAGTGCTGGCGAGGGTGGACCAACATCACCCCTCCACTTT.

This clonotype has a handful of counts. The chain links TRBV5-1 to TRBJ2-2, with no clear D. CDR3 length: 14 amino acids. V dropped 4 bases and J dropped 3 bases, with 10 bases sitting between them. Germline V CDR1 and CDR2: SGHRS, YFSETQ. Written as DNA, the CDR3 is TGCGCCAGCAGCCCCCCTCCTTACACCGGGGAGCTGTTTTTT. Protein: CASSPPPYTGELFF.

This clonotype has just a few counts. The chain recombines TRBV7-8 with TRBJ2-5, with 7 bases that match TRBD1. The CDR3 loop spans 15 amino acids. Per the germline V gene, CDR1 is SGHVS and CDR2 is FQNEAQ. The trim removed 5 bases at V and 3 bases at J, leaving 9 bases unmatched. For the CDR3, the DNA is TGTGCCAGCAGCAGAACCGGGACAGCCAAAGAGACCCAGTACTTC. This encodes CASSRTGTAKETQYF.

The chain couples TRBV29-1 to TRBJ2-1; unclear D gene. Germline lookup yields CDR1 SQVTM and CDR2 ANQGSEA. The V end lost 3 bases, the J end lost 1 base, and 13 bases lay between the germline ends. There are 15 residues in the CDR3. CDR3 protein: CSVESLLLSYNEQFF. The CDR3 region has the DNA TGCAGCGTTGAGTCCCTACTGTTATCCTACAATGAGCAGTTCTTC.

This clonotype was seen a handful of times. The chain links TRBV4-1 to TRBJ2-4; D possibly matches TRBD1 or TRBD2 (5 bases each). Per the germline V gene, CDR1 is MGHRA and CDR2 is YSYEKL. This CDR3 comprises 18 residues. V lost 0 bases and J 0 bases, leaving 15 bases between the germline ends. The CDR3 region is CASSQESEGTIAKNIQYF. As DNA, the CDR3 is TGCGCCAGCAGCCAAGAAAGTGAGGGGACGATAGCCAAAAACATTCAGTACTTC.

On this clonotype itself: One end of the junction does not line up with germline, which may come from a read error. The V gene is TRBV5-5, the J gene TRBJ2-1; possibly TRBD2 for D (7 bases). The CDR3 sequence is 16 residues long. CDR1 and CDR2 from the germline V gene are SGHKS and YYEKEE (reference sequence). CDR3 nucleotides: TGTGCCAGCAGCTTGGATTGGGGGGGCGGGTACAATGAGCAGTCCTTC. This encodes CASSLDWGGGYNEQSF.

Only a few counts were recorded for this clonotype. This chain joins TRBV7-9 and TRBJ2-4; no clear D gene. Germline loops: CDR1 SEHNR, CDR2 FQNEAQ (reference sequence). With 7 bases removed from V and 0 bases from J, the gap between germline ends came to 19 bases. CDR3 length: 17 amino acids. The CDR3 nucleotides read TGTGCCAGCACGCCCTCGGCAGTCTTGATAGCCAAAAACATTCAGTACTTC. This translates into CASTPSAVLIAKNIQYF.

This clonotype was recorded a few times. In DNA, the CDR3 is TGCAGCGTTGAACGGCTAAGGGAGCAGTACTTC. The encoded protein is CSVERLREQYF. The chain couples TRBV29-1 to TRBJ2-7; unclear D gene. This CDR3 has 11 residues. Germline CDR1 reads SQVTM; CDR2 reads ANQGSEA. The V and J ends lost 2 bases and 7 bases respectively, with 9 bases between them.

This clonotype turned up a few times. The gene calls are TRBV10-3 and TRBJ2-7; perhaps TRBD2 as D (6 bases). Trimming pared 6 bases from V and 7 bases from J, leaving 19 bases between. The CDR3 is 14 amino acids. The germline gives CDR1 ENHRY, CDR2 SYGVKD. The CDR3 DNA reads as TGTGCCATCAGGGGACTGGATCCCACGGGAGAGCAGTACTTC. It translates to CAIRGLDPTGEQYF.

This clonotype was recorded at least ten times. This chain links TRBV7-7 with TRBJ2-1, with TRBD1 as a possible D gene (5 bases). Germline CDR1 is SSHAT and CDR2 is FNYEAQ (reference sequence). The CDR3 has 15 residues. V lost 5 bases to trimming and J lost 0 bases, with 11 bases between them. The CDR3 is CASSLQENSYNEQFF. The DNA for the CDR3 is TGTGCCAGCAGCCTACAGGAGAACTCCTACAATGAGCAGTTCTTC.

The chain recombines TRBV20-1 with TRBJ2-5, with TRBD1 matching over 8 bases. This CDR3 region has 15 residues. Germline V gene lookup returns CDR1 DFQATT and CDR2 SNEGSKA (reference sequence). V lost 4 bases and J lost 1; bases outside the gene matches: 8. CDR3 loop: CSATKPGQAQETQYF. In nucleotides, the CDR3 is TGCAGTGCTACCAAACCGGGACAGGCCCAAGAGACCCAGTACTTC.

This clonotype was seen only a few times. This sequence joins TRBV25-1 and TRBJ1-2, with TRBD1 matching 7 bases. Germline V lookup: CDR1 MGHDK, CDR2 SYGVNS. With 4 bases clipped from V and 5 bases from J, the junction kept 10 bases outside the gene matches. The CDR3 spans 15 residues. The DNA of the CDR3 is TGTGCCAGCAGTGGACAGACAGGGACCGCTTATGGCTACACCTTC. Translated, it gives CASSGQTGTAYGYTF.

This clonotype came up a few times. The chain couples TRBV5-1 to TRBJ1-1; D is unclear. Germline CDR1 reads SGHRS; CDR2 reads YFSETQ. V lost 3 bases to trimming and J lost 1 base, with 16 bases between them. This CDR3 contains 16 residues. CDR3 bases: TGCGCCAGCAGCTCGTCATATTACCCAGGGAACACTGAAGCTTTCTTT. It yields the protein CASSSSYYPGNTEAFF.